The 15 T cell receptor beta chains listed next were all sequenced from one sample in a study of OX40 agonist ivuxolimab in advanced cancers. Library preparation employed the immunoSEQ multiplex PCR assay. Sourced from immuneACCESS, this table was stored by TCRdb with only in-frame sequences that have V and J called. A share of the clones is absent; for the studies checked, an unresolved V gene accounts for under half, and the remainder has no known explanation. This sample lists approximately 54,000 clones; roughly four fifths were detected once. Of the sample, about 3% falls within the top ten clones. The sample consisted of CD4+ or CD8+ T cells sorted from blood, taken in a trial of the OX40 agonist ivuxolimab. All receptors come from an adult with an advanced solid tumor such as melanoma, head and neck, liver or kidney cancer.

This chain links TRBV7-9 with TRBJ1-2; D remains ambiguous. The CDR3 has 15 residues. Germline V lookup: CDR1 SEHNR, CDR2 FQNEAQ (reference sequence). The ends were cut back, 3 bases at V and 6 bases at J, with 17 bases in the middle. This CDR3 reads CASSLFPEGTDGYTF. CDR3 nucleotide sequence: TGTGCCAGCAGCTTGTTCCCAGAAGGCACAGATGGCTACACCTTC.

The chain has TRBV5-5 and TRBJ2-5, with 12 bases matching TRBD1. The J call could be wrong; TRBJ2-7 is a better fit for the DNA end. Germline CDR1 SGHKS, CDR2 YYEKEE (reference sequence). The CDR3 loop spans 17 amino acids. The CDR3 loop is CASSPSYGTGGQDEQYF. CDR3 nucleotide sequence: TGTGCCAGCAGCCCCAGCTACGGGACAGGGGGCCAGGACGAGCAGTACTTC.

The V and J genes are TRBV4-1 and TRBJ2-6; perhaps D is TRBD1 or TRBD2 (6 bases each). V was cut by 3 bases and J by 0 bases, with 12 bases left in between. This CDR3 spans 17 amino acids. In germline, CDR1 is MGHRA, CDR2 YSYEKL. The CDR3 region has the DNA TGCGCCAGCAGCCAGTCGGGGGCCGGCTCTGGGGCCAACGTCCTGACTTTC. Its translation is CASSQSGAGSGANVLTF.

The chain uses TRBV7-2 and TRBJ1-6, with a possible D match to TRBD1 (5 bases). CDR3 length: 16 residues. CDR1 is SGHTA, CDR2 FQGNSA, per germline. Trimming cost V 0 bases and J 8 bases, with 14 bases left between them. This CDR3 is CASSLAGGVKDSPLHF. The CDR3 DNA reads as TGTGCCAGCAGCTTAGCCGGGGGGGTCAAGGATTCACCCCTCCACTTT.

V gene TRBV2 combines with J gene TRBJ1-1; tentatively, D is TRBD1 (6 bases). The V end lost 0 bases, the J end lost 8 bases, and 13 bases lay between the germline ends. The CDR3 length is 14 residues. Germline V gene lookup returns CDR1 SNHLY and CDR2 FYNNEI. In DNA, the CDR3 is TGTGCCAGCAGTGAAGCGCCCCAGGGGCCCGAAGCTTTCTTT. It is translated as CASSEAPQGPEAFF.

The chain recombines TRBV5-1 with TRBJ2-1; D gene uncertain. The germline CDR1 and CDR2 sequences are SGHRS and YFSETQ. V gave up 3 bases and J gave up 9 bases, with 19 bases separating them. This CDR3 contains 15 residues. The CDR3 is CASSSTIPPGGEQFF. Here the CDR3 DNA reads TGCGCCAGCAGCTCCACAATCCCCCCCGGTGGTGAGCAGTTCTTC.

The chain couples TRBV5-4 to TRBJ1-1; 8 bases agree with TRBD1. CDR1 and CDR2 from the germline V gene are SGHNT and YYREEE (reference sequence). V lost 4 bases and J lost 5; bases outside the gene matches: 13. The CDR3 runs to 16 residues. The DNA for the CDR3 is TGTGCCAGCAGCCCGGCAGGACAGGGTGGGGTAACTGAAGCTTTCTTT. As protein: CASSPAGQGGVTEAFF.

This clone has a single count. J is TRBJ2-1 and V is TRBV11-3; TRBD2 matches 13 bases. Germline assignment: CDR1 SGHNT and CDR2 YENEEA. The CDR3 loop spans 15 amino acids. V shed 5 bases, J shed 4 bases, and the junction held 2 bases outside the gene matches. The CDR3 coding sequence is TGTGCCAGCAGCCAACTAGCGGGGGGGTACAATGAGCAGTTCTTC. Its translation: CASSQLAGGYNEQFF.

The chain links TRBV18 to TRBJ2-6; no clear D gene. The CDR3 runs 16 residues. Looked up from germline, CDR1 is KGHSH and CDR2 is LQKENI. The V and J ends lost 1 base and 0 bases respectively, with 7 bases between them. CDR3 nucleotides: TGTGCCAGCTCACCACTTCAGCGCTCTGGGGCCAACGTCCTGACTTTC. It translates to CASSPLQRSGANVLTF.

This chain uses TRBV5-8 with TRBJ2-1, with 7 nucleotides matching TRBD1. V lost 3 bases, J lost 4 bases, and 4 bases stayed unmatched. The germline gives CDR1 SGHTS, CDR2 YDEGEE. The CDR3 totals 14 residues. This chain's CDR3 is CASSYGDSYNEQFF. Written as DNA, the CDR3 is TGTGCCAGCAGCTACGGGGACAGTTACAATGAGCAGTTCTTC.

This chain connects TRBV21-1 to TRBJ2-3; TRBD1 is the table's D call and was not checked against the DNA. TRBV21-1 constitutes a pseudogene. CDR3 size: 17 residues. Written as DNA, the CDR3 is TGTGCCAGCAGCAAAGAGGGGCCAGGGGTAAACACAGATACGCAGTATTTT. It specifies CASSKEGPGVNTDTQYF.

V and J are TRBV7-2 and TRBJ2-3; D call uncertain. The germline V gene has CDR1 SGHTA and CDR2 FQGNSA. CDR3 length: 12 amino acids. V lost 5 bases and J lost 1, with 4 bases in between. Here the CDR3 reads CASSPGTDTQYF. Written as DNA, the CDR3 is TGTGCCAGCAGCCCCGGCACAGATACGCAGTATTTT.

V is TRBV4-1 and J is TRBJ2-5; 9 nucleotides agree with TRBD1. This CDR3 has 17 amino acids. Germline loops: CDR1 MGHRA, CDR2 YSYEKL. V dropped 4 bases and J dropped 4; count of bases not matched to a gene: 13. In nucleotides, the CDR3 is TGCGCCAGCAGCCCTGCCTCGGACAGGGGAGGGCCAGAGACCCAGTACTTC. It codes for CASSPASDRGGPETQYF.

The rearrangement uses TRBV11-3 and TRBJ2-7, with a weak D call TRBD1 (5 bases). The CDR3 spans 15 residues. Germline lookup yields CDR1 SGHNT and CDR2 YENEEA. V lost 1 base to trimming and J lost 4 bases, with 14 bases between them. The CDR3 is CASSLGPQGRYEQYF. In DNA form, the CDR3 reads TGTGCCAGCAGCTTAGGACCCCAGGGTAGATACGAGCAGTACTTC.

CDR3 sequence (DNA): TGTGCTAGTGGTTTGTACAGGGGGGCCTCCACTGAAGCTTTCTTT. Translation gives CASGLYRGASTEAFF. This rearrangement joins TRBV12-5 to TRBJ1-1; TRBD1 matches at 8 bases. Germline V gene sequence: CDR1 LGHNT, CDR2 FRNRAP. V was clipped by 2 bases and J by 4 bases; unmatched bases: 6. The CDR3 is made up of 15 amino acids.